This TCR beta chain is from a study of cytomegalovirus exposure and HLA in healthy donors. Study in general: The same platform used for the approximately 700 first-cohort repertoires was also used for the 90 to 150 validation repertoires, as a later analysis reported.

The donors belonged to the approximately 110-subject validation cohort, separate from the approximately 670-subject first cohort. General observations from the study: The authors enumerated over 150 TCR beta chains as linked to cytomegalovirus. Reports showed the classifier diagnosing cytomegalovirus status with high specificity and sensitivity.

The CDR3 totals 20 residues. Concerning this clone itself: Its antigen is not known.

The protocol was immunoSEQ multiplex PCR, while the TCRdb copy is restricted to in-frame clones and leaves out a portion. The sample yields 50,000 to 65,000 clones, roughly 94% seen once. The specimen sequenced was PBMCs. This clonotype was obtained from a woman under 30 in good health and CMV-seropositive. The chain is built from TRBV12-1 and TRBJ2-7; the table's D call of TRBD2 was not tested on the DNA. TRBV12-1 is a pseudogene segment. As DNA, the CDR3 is TGTGCCAGCAGCTGCCAGGACAGGATTCGTGCGGCTAGCGGGCCTTTTGGGCAGTACTTC. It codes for CASSCQDRIRAASGPFGQYF.